These 26 T cell receptor beta chains originate from one sample sequenced in a study of blood T cell repertoires in COVID-19. The repertoire was sequenced with immunoSEQ multiplex PCR; TCRdb's copy has only in-frame clones and lacks some. This sample carries over 65,000 clones, approximately 82% of them seen once, and the ten largest clones take roughly 16%. The sample comprised peripheral blood. Receptors originate from a man at least 80 years old with active COVID-19.

The chain carries TRBV6-6 and TRBJ2-2; no definite D call. Germline values: CDR1 MNHNY, CDR2 SVGAGI (reference sequence). V was cut by 8 bases and J by 6 bases, with 7 bases left in between. There are 11 residues in the CDR3. CDR3 loop: CASQFAGELFF. DNA for the CDR3: TGTGCCAGCCAGTTTGCCGGGGAGCTGTTTTTT.

On this clone: At one of its ends the junction is not consistent with the germline gene, which may arise from a read error. The chain has TRBV14 and TRBJ2-4; no clear D gene. CDR1 and CDR2 from the germline V gene are SGHDN and FVKESK. CDR3 length: 18 amino acids. Written as DNA, the CDR3 is TGTGCCAGCAGCCAAGATCTAGGCTTGGAACGAGTCTTCTGTTTCCTGGACTTC. This encodes CASSQDLGLERVFCFLDF.

This clone occurred a few times. The J gene is TRBJ2-2, the V gene TRBV28, with TRBD2 matching 9 bases. This CDR3 contains 18 residues. Losses at the gene ends were 7 bases for V and 2 bases for J; bases not matched to a gene: 14. Germline assignment: CDR1 MDHEN and CDR2 SYDVKM. The CDR3 loop is CASTTWTSANRNTGELFF. DNA for the CDR3: TGTGCCAGCACCACCTGGACTAGCGCCAACAGAAACACCGGGGAGCTGTTTTTT.

V gene TRBV19 combines with J gene TRBJ2-7; 10 nucleotides line up with TRBD1. Trimming at V came to 4 bases and at J to 7 bases, leaving 4 bases not matched to a gene. CDR1 is LNHDA and CDR2 is SQIVND in the germline V gene (reference sequence). The CDR3 sequence is 13 residues long. Here the CDR3 reads CASSTGTGVEQYF. The CDR3 DNA reads as TGTGCCAGTAGTACCGGGACAGGGGTTGAGCAGTACTTC. Supplemented by reference TRBV19 and TRBJ2-7, the full variable domain reads DGGITQSPKYLFRKEGQNVTLSCEQNLNHDAMYWYRQDPGQGLRLIYYSQIVNDFQKGDIAEGYSVSREKKESFPLTVTSAQKNPTAFYLCASSTGTGVEQYFGPGTRLTVT.

This chain uses TRBV6-5 with TRBJ2-3; 10 nucleotides align to TRBD1. The V and J ends lost 2 bases and 5 bases, in that order; junction bases with no gene match: 4. The CDR3 extends over 15 amino acids. Germline V gives CDR1 MNHEY, CDR2 SVGAGI. The CDR3 nucleotides are TGTGCCAGCAGTTACGGGGGACAGGGGAGAGATACGCAGTATTTT. It encodes CASSYGGQGRDTQYF.

This sequence joins TRBV6-2 or TRBV6-3 and TRBJ2-3; 11 nucleotides match TRBD2. Germline-derived CDR1 and CDR2 are MNHEY and SVGEGT. This CDR3 has 15 residues. V lost 2 bases, J lost 5 bases, and 3 bases stayed unmatched. Here the CDR3 reads CASSYHSGRGDTQYF. The CDR3 nucleotides read TGTGCCAGCAGTTACCATAGCGGGAGGGGAGATACGCAGTATTTT.

The J gene is TRBJ2-5, the V gene TRBV5-8, with 8 positions matching TRBD2. The CDR3 sequence is 15 residues long. With 10 bases clipped from V and 5 bases from J, the junction kept 16 bases outside the gene matches. CDR1 SGHTS and CDR2 YDEGEE come from the germline V gene. The CDR3 nucleotides are TGTGCCTCGTATTCTAGGAGACTAGCGTGGGAGACCCAGTACTTC. Residues: CASYSRRLAWETQYF. The whole variable domain, remainder taken from reference TRBV5-8 and TRBJ2-5, is EAGVTQSPTHLIKTRGQQATLRCSPISGHTSVYWYQQALGLGLQFLLWYDEGEERNRGNFPPRFSGRQFPNYSSELNVNALELEDSALYLCASYSRRLAWETQYFGPGTRLLVL.

The chain couples TRBV28 to TRBJ2-7, with a possible D match to TRBD1 (5 bases). The CDR3 contains 16 residues. The V gene's germline CDR1 is MDHEN and CDR2 SYDVKM. Trimming left V 4 bases short and J 1 base short, with 17 bases between. This CDR3 reads CASSSPQGFGSYEQYF. The CDR3 nucleotides read TGTGCCAGCAGTTCCCCCCAGGGATTCGGGTCCTACGAGCAGTACTTC.

V is TRBV7-2 and J is TRBJ1-1; tentative D call: TRBD1 (5 bases). Trimming took 5 bases from V and 2 from J, leaving 12 bases between them. Germline V gives CDR1 SGHTA, CDR2 FQGNSA. CDR3 length: 14 residues. The CDR3 loop reads CASSPQGGNTEAFF. The DNA of the CDR3 is TGTGCCAGCAGCCCGCAGGGCGGAAACACTGAAGCTTTCTTT.

This sequence joins TRBV6-6 and TRBJ1-3, with D tentatively TRBD1 (6 bases). The V gene lost 7 bases and the J gene lost 5 bases, with 15 bases spanning the gap. Germline CDR1 and CDR2: MNHNY and SVGAGI (reference sequence). CDR3 size: 14 residues. CDR3 region: CASISPGHRNTIYF. CDR3 sequence (DNA): TGTGCCAGCATCTCCCCGGGACACAGAAACACCATATATTTT.

This chain connects TRBV19 to TRBJ2-1; 7 nucleotides agree with TRBD2. Germline V gene data show CDR1 as LNHDA and CDR2 as SQIVND (reference sequence). The V and J ends lost 3 bases and 13 bases, in that order; junction bases with no gene match: 12. The CDR3 loop spans 14 amino acids. CDR3 amino acids: CASSISLGGPSQFF. The CDR3 nucleotides are TGTGCCAGTAGTATTTCACTGGGAGGGCCAAGTCAGTTCTTC.

The rearrangement links TRBV5-1 to TRBJ1-2; possible D gene TRBD1, 5 bases. Germline V lookup: CDR1 SGHRS, CDR2 YFSETQ. V shed 3 bases and J shed 0 bases, with 12 bases lying between them. The CDR3 has 15 residues. The CDR3 sequence: CASSSTVGANYGYTF. The CDR3 bases are TGCGCCAGCAGCTCGACAGTTGGAGCTAACTATGGCTACACCTTC.

This clone appeared a single time. The chain recombines TRBV28 with TRBJ1-5, with TRBD1 matching over 8 bases. The CDR3 has 15 amino acids. Per the germline V gene, CDR1 is MDHEN and CDR2 is SYDVKM. V lost 5 bases to trimming and J lost 5 bases; unmatched junction nucleotides: 8. CDR3 sequence reads: CASSQGQGDYQPQHF. The CDR3 DNA follows: TGTGCCAGCAGTCAAGGACAGGGTGACTATCAGCCCCAGCATTTT.

The chain links TRBV12-3 or TRBV12-4 to TRBJ1-2; 9 nucleotides line up with TRBD1. There are 13 residues in the CDR3. Unmatched junction bases numbered 11, after V lost 10 bases and J lost 8 bases. Written as DNA, the CDR3 is TGTGCCACCGCGGACAGGGGATTGGTGGGCTACACCTTC. Translated: CATADRGLVGYTF.

This sequence joins TRBV9 and TRBJ2-1, with 7 bases fitting TRBD1. The CDR3 contains 13 residues. The V and J ends lost 4 bases and 6 bases, in that order; junction bases with no gene match: 4. Per the germline V gene, CDR1 is SGDLS and CDR2 is YYNGEE. The CDR3 sequence: CASSIRDSNEQFF. For the CDR3, the DNA is TGTGCCAGCAGCATCCGGGACAGCAATGAGCAGTTCTTC. Full variable domain (missing parts from reference TRBV9 and TRBJ2-1): DSGVTQTPKHLITATGQRVTLRCSPRSGDLSVYWYQQSLDQGLQFLIQYYNGEERAKGNILERFSAQQFPDLHSELNLSSLELGDSALYFCASSIRDSNEQFFGPGTRLTVL.

This chain connects TRBV2 to TRBJ2-7; TRBD1 matches at 8 bases. From germline, CDR1 is SNHLY and CDR2 FYNNEI. The CDR3 is 14 residues long. Germline trimming cut 5 bases from V and 2 bases from J; bases unmatched to any gene: 5. CDR3 in DNA: TGTGCCAGCAGTAAAGGACAGGGACCCTACGAGCAGTACTTC. Its protein is CASSKGQGPYEQYF. Using reference TRBV2 and TRBJ2-7 for the parts outside the CDR3, the full variable domain is EPEVTQTPSHQVTQMGQEVILRCVPISNHLYFYWYRQILGQKVEFLVSFYNNEISEKSEIFDDQFSVERPDGSNFTLKIRSTKLEDSAMYFCASSKGQGPYEQYFGPGTRLTVT.

The chain is built from TRBV7-3 and TRBJ2-7, with 7 positions matching TRBD1. V gave up 5 bases and J gave up 2 bases; unmatched junction bases: 3. The CDR3 has 13 residues. Germline lookup yields CDR1 SGHTA and CDR2 FQGTGA. CDR3 loop: CASSPGQTYEQYF. CDR3 in DNA: TGTGCCAGCAGCCCGGGACAGACCTACGAGCAGTACTTC.

The rearrangement uses TRBV18 and TRBJ2-5; D is possibly TRBD2 (5 bases). Germline CDR1 KGHSH, CDR2 LQKENI. V was pared by 1 base and J by 1 base, with 19 bases between. The CDR3 consists of 18 residues. CDR3 sequence: CASSPRVRVNGRQETQYF. DNA for the CDR3: TGTGCCAGCTCACCACGGGTGCGGGTAAACGGGCGCCAAGAGACCCAGTACTTC.

This clone was recorded once. J is TRBJ2-7 and V is TRBV7-2; TRBD1 agrees at 7 bases. Germline V gene data show CDR1 as SGHTA and CDR2 as FQGNSA. V lost 5 bases and J lost 9; bases outside the gene matches: 4. This CDR3 is 11 amino acids long. The CDR3 is CASSEYRGQYF. The CDR3 DNA reads as TGTGCCAGCAGCGAATACAGGGGGCAGTACTTC.

The chain employs TRBV6-5 and TRBJ2-1; D might be TRBD2 (5 bases). Per germline, CDR1 MNHEY and CDR2 SVGAGI. Trimming took off 6 bases at V and 9 bases at J, with 12 bases between the two ends. CDR3 length equals 12 residues. The CDR3 DNA reads TGTGCCAGCAGCGGAGGTTCCAGTGAGCAGTTCTTC. This gives the protein CASSGGSSEQFF.

The sample holds a few counts of this clone. V and J are TRBV2 and TRBJ1-1, with 9 bases aligning to TRBD1. Germline assignment: CDR1 SNHLY and CDR2 FYNNEI. Losses at the gene ends were 8 bases for V and 3 bases for J; bases not matched to a gene: 10. CDR3 length: 15 residues. Here the CDR3 reads CASSLTGGVDTEAFF. The CDR3 bases are TGTGCCAGCTCTCTGACAGGGGGGGTGGACACTGAAGCTTTCTTT.

V gene TRBV18 combines with J gene TRBJ2-1; 8 bases agree with TRBD1. V shed 4 bases, J shed 6 bases, and the junction held 5 bases outside the gene matches. CDR3 length equals 14 residues. Germline V gene sequence: CDR1 KGHSH, CDR2 LQKENI. The CDR3 DNA follows: TGTGCCAGCTCACGACAGGGGTGGGGCAATGAGCAGTTCTTC. As protein: CASSRQGWGNEQFF.

This rearrangement joins TRBV29-1 to TRBJ1-5, with D maybe TRBD1 (5 bases). This CDR3 has 14 amino acids. Trimming pared 6 bases from V and 0 bases from J, leaving 12 bases between. Germline V gene sequence: CDR1 SQVTM, CDR2 ANQGSEA. The CDR3 sequence is CSVMTDSSNQPQHF. The CDR3 nucleotides are TGCAGCGTCATGACAGACTCTAGCAATCAGCCCCAGCATTTT.

The chain carries TRBV29-1 and TRBJ2-1; possibly TRBD1 for D (5 bases). V was clipped by 4 bases and J by 7 bases, with 11 bases between them. Germline V gene sequence: CDR1 SQVTM, CDR2 ANQGSEA. The CDR3 totals 12 residues. The CDR3 reads CSVGSQANEQFF. DNA of the CDR3: TGCAGCGTTGGGTCACAGGCTAATGAGCAGTTCTTC.

V is TRBV14 and J is TRBJ1-4; D call uncertain. CDR1 and CDR2 (germline): SGHDN, FVKESK. CDR3 length: 14 residues. The ends were cut back, 0 bases at V and 0 bases at J, with 2 bases in the middle. In DNA form, the CDR3 reads TGTGCCAGCAGCCAAGATACAACTAATGAAAAACTGTTTTTT. This codes for CASSQDTTNEKLFF. Full variable domain (missing parts from reference TRBV14 and TRBJ1-4): EAGVTQFPSHSVIEKGQTVTLRCDPISGHDNLYWYRRVMGKEIKFLLHFVKESKQDESGMPNNRFLAERTGGTYSTLKVQPAELEDSGVYFCASSQDTTNEKLFFGSGTQLSVL.

The V and J genes are TRBV2 and TRBJ2-4; 9 bases fit TRBD1. Germline V lookup: CDR1 SNHLY, CDR2 FYNNEI. V dropped 6 bases and J dropped 9; count of bases not matched to a gene: 6. The CDR3 totals 13 residues. CDR3 residues: CASRGGQGRIQYF. As DNA, the CDR3 is TGTGCCAGCAGAGGGGGACAGGGTCGCATTCAGTACTTC.